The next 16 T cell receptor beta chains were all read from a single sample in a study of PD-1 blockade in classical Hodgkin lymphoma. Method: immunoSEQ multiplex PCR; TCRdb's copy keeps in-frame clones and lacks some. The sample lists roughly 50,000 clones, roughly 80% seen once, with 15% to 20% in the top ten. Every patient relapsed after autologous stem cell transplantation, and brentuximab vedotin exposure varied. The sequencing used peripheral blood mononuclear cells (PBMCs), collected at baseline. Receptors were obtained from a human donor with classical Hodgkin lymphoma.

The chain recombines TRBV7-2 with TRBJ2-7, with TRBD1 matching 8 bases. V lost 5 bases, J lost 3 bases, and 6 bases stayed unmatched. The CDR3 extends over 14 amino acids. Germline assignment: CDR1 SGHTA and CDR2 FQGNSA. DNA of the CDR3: TGTGCCAGCAGCGCAACAGGGGGTAGCTACGAGCAGTACGTC. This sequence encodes CASSATGGSYEQYV.

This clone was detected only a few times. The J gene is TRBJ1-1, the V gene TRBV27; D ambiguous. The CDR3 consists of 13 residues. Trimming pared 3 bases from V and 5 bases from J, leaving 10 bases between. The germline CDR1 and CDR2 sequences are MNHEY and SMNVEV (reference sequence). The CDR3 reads CASSFGKRTEAFF. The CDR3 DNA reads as TGTGCCAGCAGTTTTGGAAAACGTACTGAAGCTTTCTTT.

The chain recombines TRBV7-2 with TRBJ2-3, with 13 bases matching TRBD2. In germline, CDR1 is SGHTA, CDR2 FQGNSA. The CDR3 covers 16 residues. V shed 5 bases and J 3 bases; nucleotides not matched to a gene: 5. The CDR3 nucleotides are TGTGCCAGCAGCCGGACTAGCGGGAGCGGGACAGATACGCAGTATTTT. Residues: CASSRTSGSGTDTQYF.

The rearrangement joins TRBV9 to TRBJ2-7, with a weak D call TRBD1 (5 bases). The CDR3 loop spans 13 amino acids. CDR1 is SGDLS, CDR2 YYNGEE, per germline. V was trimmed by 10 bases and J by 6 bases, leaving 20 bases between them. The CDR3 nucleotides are TGTGCCGGCAATAAGGCAGGGTCAGTCGAGCAGTACGTC. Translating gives CAGNKAGSVEQYV.

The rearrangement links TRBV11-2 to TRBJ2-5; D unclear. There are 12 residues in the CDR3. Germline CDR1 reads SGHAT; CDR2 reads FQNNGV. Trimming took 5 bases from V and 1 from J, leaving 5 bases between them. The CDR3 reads CASSPAQETQYF. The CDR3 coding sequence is TGTGCCAGCAGCCCGGCCCAAGAGACCCAGTACTTC.

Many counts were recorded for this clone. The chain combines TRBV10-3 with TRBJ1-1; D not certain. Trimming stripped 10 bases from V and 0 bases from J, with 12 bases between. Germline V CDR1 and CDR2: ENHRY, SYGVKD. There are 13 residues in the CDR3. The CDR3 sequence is CATLGRLNTEAFF. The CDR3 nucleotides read TGTGCCACCCTCGGACGGTTGAACACTGAAGCTTTCTTT.

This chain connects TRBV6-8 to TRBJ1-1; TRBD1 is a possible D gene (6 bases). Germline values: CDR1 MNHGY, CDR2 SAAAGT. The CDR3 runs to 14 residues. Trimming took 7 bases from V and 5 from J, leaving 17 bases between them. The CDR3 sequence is CASTSGGARTEAFF. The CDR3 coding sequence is TGTGCCAGCACCTCGGGGGGGGCGCGAACTGAAGCTTTCTTT.

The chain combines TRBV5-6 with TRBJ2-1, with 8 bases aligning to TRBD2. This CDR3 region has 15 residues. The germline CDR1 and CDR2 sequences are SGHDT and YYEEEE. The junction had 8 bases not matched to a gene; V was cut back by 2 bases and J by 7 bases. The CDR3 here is CASSLPPTSANEQFF. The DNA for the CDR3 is TGTGCCAGCAGCTTACCACCGACTAGCGCAAATGAGCAGTTCTTC. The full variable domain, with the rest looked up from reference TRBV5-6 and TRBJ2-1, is DAGVTQSPTHLIKTRGQQVTLRCSPKSGHDTVSWYQQALGQGPQFIFQYYEEEERQRGNFPDRFSGHQFPNYSSELNVNALLLGDSALYLCASSLPPTSANEQFFGPGTRLTVL.

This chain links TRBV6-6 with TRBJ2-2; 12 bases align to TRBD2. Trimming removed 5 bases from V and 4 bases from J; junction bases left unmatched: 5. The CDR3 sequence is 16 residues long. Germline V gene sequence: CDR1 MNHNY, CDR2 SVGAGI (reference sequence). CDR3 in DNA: TGTGCCAGCAGTAAACTAGCGGGAGGTATCACCGGGGAGCTGTTTTTT. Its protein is CASSKLAGGITGELFF.

The chain's CDR3 is CASSSRTVNTEAFF. The CDR3 region has the DNA TGTGCCAGCAGCTCTAGGACAGTGAACACTGAAGCTTTCTTT. This rearrangement joins TRBV7-9 to TRBJ1-1; maybe TRBD1 (6 bases). With 4 bases removed from V and 0 bases from J, the gap between germline ends came to 9 bases. The CDR3 covers 14 residues. Looked up from germline, CDR1 is SEHNR and CDR2 is FQNEAQ (reference sequence).

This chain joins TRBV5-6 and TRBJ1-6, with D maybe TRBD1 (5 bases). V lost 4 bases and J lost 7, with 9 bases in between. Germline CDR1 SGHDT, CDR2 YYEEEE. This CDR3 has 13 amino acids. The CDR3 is CASSTGGNSPLHF. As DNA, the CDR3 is TGTGCCAGCAGCACGGGGGGGAATTCACCCCTCCACTTT.

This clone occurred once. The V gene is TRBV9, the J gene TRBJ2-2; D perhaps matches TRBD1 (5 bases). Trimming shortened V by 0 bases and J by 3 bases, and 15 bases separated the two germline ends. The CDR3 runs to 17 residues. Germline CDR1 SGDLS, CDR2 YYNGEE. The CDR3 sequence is CASSVAGRAADTGELFF. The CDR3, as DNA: TGTGCCAGCAGCGTAGCTGGCAGGGCGGCGGACACCGGGGAGCTGTTTTTT. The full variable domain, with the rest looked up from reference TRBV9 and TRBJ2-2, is DSGVTQTPKHLITATGQRVTLRCSPRSGDLSVYWYQQSLDQGLQFLIQYYNGEERAKGNILERFSAQQFPDLHSELNLSSLELGDSALYFCASSVAGRAADTGELFFGEGSRLTVL.

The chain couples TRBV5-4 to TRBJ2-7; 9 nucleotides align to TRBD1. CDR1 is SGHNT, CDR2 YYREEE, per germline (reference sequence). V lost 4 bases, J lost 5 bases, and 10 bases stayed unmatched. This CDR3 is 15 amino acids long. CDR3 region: CASSLPGQGINEQYF. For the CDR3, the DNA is TGTGCCAGCAGCCTTCCGGGACAGGGTATCAACGAGCAGTACTTC.

DNA of the CDR3: TGTGCCGGGAGCCGCTCCTACGAGCAGTACGTC. Translation: CAGSRSYEQYV. This chain uses TRBV9 with TRBJ2-7; D is possibly TRBD2 (5 bases). The CDR3 covers 11 residues. V dropped 10 bases and J dropped 0 bases, with 8 bases sitting between them. The germline CDR1 and CDR2 sequences are SGDLS and YYNGEE.

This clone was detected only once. CDR3: CASTPRGLSYNEQFF. The CDR3 DNA follows: TGTGCCAGCACCCCCAGGGGGTTGTCCTACAATGAGCAGTTCTTC. V gene TRBV6-6 combines with J gene TRBJ2-1, with 7 nucleotides matching TRBD1. Trimming cost V 7 bases and J 1 base; bases outside gene matches: 7. Germline CDR1 reads MNHNY; CDR2 reads SVGAGI (reference sequence). The CDR3 has 15 amino acids.

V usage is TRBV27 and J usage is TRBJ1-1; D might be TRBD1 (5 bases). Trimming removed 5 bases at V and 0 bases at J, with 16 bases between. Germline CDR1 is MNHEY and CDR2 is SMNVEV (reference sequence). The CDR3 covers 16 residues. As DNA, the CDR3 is TGTGCCAGCAGTCGTTATCCCGGGACGGTGAACACTGAAGCTTTCTTT. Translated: CASSRYPGTVNTEAFF.